The source of this T cell receptor (beta chain) is a study of blood T cell repertoires in COVID-19. At the level of the study: Acute-phase and convalescent COVID-19 samples originated in the United States, Italy and Spain.

TCRdb keeps only in-frame clones here, not all; method: immunoSEQ multiplex PCR. The sample consists of tens of thousands of clones, approximately 81% of them appearing once. The CDR3 loop spans 18 amino acids. Germline-derived CDR1 and CDR2 are SEHNR and FQNEAQ (reference sequence). Trimming left V 0 bases short and J 0 bases short, with 16 bases between. This chain joins TRBV7-9 and TRBJ2-3, with a tentative D call TRBD2 (5 bases). The source is a man older than 75 with acute or convalescent COVID-19. Sequencing was performed on peripheral blood. The CDR3 protein is CASSLAPRSGRSTDTQYF. DNA of the CDR3: TGTGCCAGCAGCTTAGCCCCCCGGAGCGGCAGGAGCACAGATACGCAGTATTTT.